This T cell receptor beta chain originates from a study of CD8 T cells in ankylosing spondylitis. The authors made TCR beta libraries by quantitative 5'-RACE with molecular barcodes. TCRdb used MiXCR to reprocess the 5' RACE reads, holding one entry per CDR3 protein. The table has roughly 180,000 distinct CDR3 sequences, around a tenth seen once; the top ten hold roughly 16%. This clonotype has more than one count but fewer than ten. Its target is not known. The length of the CDR3 is 14 residues. Germline V gene lookup returns CDR1 MNHEY and CDR2 SVGAGI. Trimming took off 2 bases at V and 3 bases at J, with 11 bases between the two ends. Overall study findings and caveats: Significant enrichment of disease-linked clones was reported in matched ankylosing spondylitis synovial fluid. Some of the motif variants had earlier been found in reactive arthritis patients' fluid and blood.

J is TRBJ2-7 and V is TRBV6-5, with D unresolved. Sequencing input: blood, either unsorted or a sorted T cell fraction (not recorded which). This sequence originates from a female donor with ankylosing spondylitis or in good health (not recorded which). The CDR3, as DNA: TGTGCCAGCAGTTACGACGACAAACTCTACGAGCAGTACTTC. Translated, it gives CASSYDDKLYEQYF.